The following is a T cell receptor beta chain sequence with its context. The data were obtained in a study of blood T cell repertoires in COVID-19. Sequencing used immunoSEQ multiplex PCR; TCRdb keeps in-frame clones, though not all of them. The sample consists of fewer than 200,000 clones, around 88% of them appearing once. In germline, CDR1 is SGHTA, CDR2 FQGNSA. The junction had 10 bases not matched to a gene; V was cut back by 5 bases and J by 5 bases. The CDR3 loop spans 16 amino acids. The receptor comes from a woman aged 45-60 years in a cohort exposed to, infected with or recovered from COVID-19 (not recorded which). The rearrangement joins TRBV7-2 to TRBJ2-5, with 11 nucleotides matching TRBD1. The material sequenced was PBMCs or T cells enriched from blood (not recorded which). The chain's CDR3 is CASSTRTGGVWETQYF. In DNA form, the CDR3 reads TGTGCCAGCAGCACCAGGACAGGGGGCGTCTGGGAGACCCAGTACTTC.